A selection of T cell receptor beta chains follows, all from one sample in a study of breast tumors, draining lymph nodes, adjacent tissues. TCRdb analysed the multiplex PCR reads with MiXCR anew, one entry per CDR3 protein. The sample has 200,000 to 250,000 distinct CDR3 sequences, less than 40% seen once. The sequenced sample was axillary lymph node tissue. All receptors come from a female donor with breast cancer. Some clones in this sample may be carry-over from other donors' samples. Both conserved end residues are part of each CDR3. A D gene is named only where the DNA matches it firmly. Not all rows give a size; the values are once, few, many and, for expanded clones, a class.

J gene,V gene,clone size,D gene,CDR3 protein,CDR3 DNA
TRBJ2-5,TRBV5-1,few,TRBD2,CASRRAGEYDTQYF,TGCGCCAGCAGGCGGGCGGGAGAGTATGACACCCAGTACTTC
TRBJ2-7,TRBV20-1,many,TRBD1,CSAGTHRGHINEQYF,TGCAGTGCTGGAACACACAGGGGGCATATTAACGAGCAGTACTTC
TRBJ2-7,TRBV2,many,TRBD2,CASRTGTSGRDPYEQYF,TGTGCCAGCAGGACCGGGACTAGCGGGAGGGATCCCTACGAGCAGTACTTC
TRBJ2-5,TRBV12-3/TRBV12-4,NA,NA,CASSARGAETQYF,TGTGCCAGCAGTGCCCGCGGGGCTGAGACCCAGTACTTC
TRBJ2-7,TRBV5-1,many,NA,CASSLGGASSYEQYF,TGCGCCAGCAGCCTTGGAGGCGCCAGTTCCTACGAGCAGTACTTC
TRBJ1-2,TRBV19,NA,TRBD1,CASSSSTGQGSIYGYTF,TGTGCCAGTAGTAGCTCGACTGGACAGGGATCAATCTATGGCTACACCTTC
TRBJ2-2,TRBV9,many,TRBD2,CASSVVSGRGGELFF,TGTGCCAGCAGCGTAGTAAGCGGGAGAGGCGGGGAGCTGTTTTTT
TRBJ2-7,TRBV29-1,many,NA,CSIKTGNYEQYF,TGCAGCATTAAGACAGGAAACTACGAGCAGTACTTC
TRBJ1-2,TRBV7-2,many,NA,CASSLGGGRTYGYTF,TGTGCCAGCAGCTTAGGAGGGGGACGGACTTATGGCTACACCTTC
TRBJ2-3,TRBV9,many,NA,CASSVGDQSGVDTQYF,TGTGCCAGCAGCGTAGGGGACCAGTCAGGGGTAGATACGCAGTATTTT
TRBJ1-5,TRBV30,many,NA,CAWSVGLGDQPQHF,TGTGCCTGGAGCGTGGGACTGGGAGATCAGCCCCAGCATTTT
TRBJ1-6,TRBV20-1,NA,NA,CSAAPEFNSPLHF,TGCAGTGCTGCGCCCGAGTTTAATTCACCCCTCCACTTT
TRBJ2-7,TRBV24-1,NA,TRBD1,CATSYSGQGSYEQYF,TGTGCCACCTCTTATTCGGGACAGGGCTCCTACGAGCAGTACTTC
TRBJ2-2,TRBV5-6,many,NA,CASSLLGVDTGELFF,TGTGCCAGCAGCTTGTTGGGAGTTGACACCGGGGAGCTGTTTTTT
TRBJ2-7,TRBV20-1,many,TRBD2,CSASRASGNHEQYF,TGCAGTGCTAGTAGGGCTAGCGGGAATCACGAGCAGTACTTC
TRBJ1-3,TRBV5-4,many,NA,CASSLRGSGNTIYF,TGTGCCAGCAGCCTTCGGGGATCTGGAAACACCATATATTTT
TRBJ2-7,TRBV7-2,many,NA,CASSLGGFASYEQYF,TGTGCCAGCAGCTTAGGGGGGTTCGCCTCCTACGAGCAGTACTTC
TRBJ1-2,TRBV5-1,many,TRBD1,CASSLADRAYGYTF,TGCGCCAGCAGCTTGGCCGACAGGGCCTATGGCTACACCTTC
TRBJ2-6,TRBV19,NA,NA,CASSISRGSGANVLTF,TGTGCCAGTAGTATTTCAAGGGGGTCTGGGGCCAACGTCCTGACTTTC
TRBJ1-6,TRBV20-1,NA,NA,CSARDGHSPLHF,TGCAGTGCTAGAGATGGGCATTCACCCCTCCACTTT
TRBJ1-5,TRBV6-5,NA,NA,CASSHSAGAHQPQHF,TGTGCCAGCAGTCACTCGGCAGGGGCCCATCAGCCCCAGCATTTT
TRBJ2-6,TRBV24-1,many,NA,CATSDPTGSGANVLTF,TGTGCCACCAGTGATCCAACAGGCTCTGGGGCCAACGTCCTGACTTTC
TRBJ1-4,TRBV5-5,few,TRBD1,CASSFEHRGLGEKLFF,TGTGCCAGCAGCTTCGAACACAGGGGGTTAGGTGAAAAACTGTTTTTT
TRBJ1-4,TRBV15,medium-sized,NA,CATSRATLNNEKLFF,TGTGCCACCAGCAGAGCGACACTCAATAATGAAAAACTGTTTTTT
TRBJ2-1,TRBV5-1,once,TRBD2,CARPQTSGSTNNEQFF,TGCGCCCGTCCACAGACTAGCGGGAGTACCAACAATGAGCAGTTCTTC
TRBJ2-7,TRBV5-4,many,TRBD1,CASSLGGGQLYEQYF,TGTGCCAGCAGCTTGGGAGGGGGACAGCTATACGAGCAGTACTTC
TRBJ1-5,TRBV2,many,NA,CASSDGSGINQPQHF,TGTGCCAGCAGTGATGGGTCCGGTATCAATCAGCCCCAGCATTTT
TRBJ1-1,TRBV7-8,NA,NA,CASSEGRGARAQAFF,TGTGCCAGCAGTGAGGGACGGGGTGCCAGAGCTCAAGCTTTCTTT
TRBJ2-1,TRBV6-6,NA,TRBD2,CASSHPSGGGDEQFF,TGTGCCAGCAGTCACCCTAGCGGGGGGGGGGATGAGCAGTTCTTC
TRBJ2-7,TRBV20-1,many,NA,CSASGLSTYEQYF,TGCAGTGCTAGCGGACTCTCAACCTACGAGCAGTACTTC
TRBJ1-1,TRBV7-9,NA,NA,CACTSSGRTTEAFF,TGTGCTTGCACCTCTAGCGGGAGGACAACCGAAGCTTTCTTT
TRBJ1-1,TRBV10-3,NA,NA,CAISEGNGLNTEAFF,TGTGCCATCAGTGAGGGGAACGGTTTGAACACTGAAGCTTTCTTT
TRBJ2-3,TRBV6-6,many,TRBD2,CATTFRDYSTDTQYF,TGTGCCACCACCTTCCGGGACTACAGCACAGATACGCAGTATTTT
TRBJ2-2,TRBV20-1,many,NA,CSARVQGNTGELFF,TGCAGTGCTAGAGTACAGGGGAACACCGGGGAGCTGTTTTTT
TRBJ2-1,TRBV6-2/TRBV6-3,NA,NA,CATSDSYNEQFF,TGTGCCACCTCCGACTCGTACAATGAGCAGTTCTTC
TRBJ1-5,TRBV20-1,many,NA,CSAAQGWGQPQHF,TGCAGTGCTGCTCAGGGTTGGGGTCAGCCCCAGCATTTT
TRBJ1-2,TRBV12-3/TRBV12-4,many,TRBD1,CASSQTGSGYTF,TGTGCCAGCAGCCAGACAGGGTCTGGCTACACCTTC
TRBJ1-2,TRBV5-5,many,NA,CASSQMTVTNYGYTF,TGTGCCAGCAGCCAAATGACAGTAACTAACTATGGCTACACCTTC
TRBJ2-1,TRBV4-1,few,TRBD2,CASSQEATSGIYEQFF,TGCGCCAGCAGCCAAGAGGCGACTAGCGGGATTTATGAGCAGTTCTTC
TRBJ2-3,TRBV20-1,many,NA,CSAHVRDGTDTQYF,TGCAGTGCTCATGTGAGGGACGGCACAGATACGCAGTATTTT